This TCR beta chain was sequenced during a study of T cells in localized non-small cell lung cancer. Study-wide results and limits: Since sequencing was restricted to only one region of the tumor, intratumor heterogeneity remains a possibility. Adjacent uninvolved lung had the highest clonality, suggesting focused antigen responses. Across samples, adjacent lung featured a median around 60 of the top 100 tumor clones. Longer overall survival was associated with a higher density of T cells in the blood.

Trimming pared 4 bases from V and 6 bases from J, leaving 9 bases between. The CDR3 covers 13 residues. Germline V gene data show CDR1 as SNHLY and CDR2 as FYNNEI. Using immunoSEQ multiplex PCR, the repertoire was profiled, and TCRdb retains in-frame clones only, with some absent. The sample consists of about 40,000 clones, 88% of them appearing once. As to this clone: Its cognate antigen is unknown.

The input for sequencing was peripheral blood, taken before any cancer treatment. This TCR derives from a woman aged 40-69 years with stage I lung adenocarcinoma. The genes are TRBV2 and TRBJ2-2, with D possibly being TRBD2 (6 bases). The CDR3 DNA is TGTGCCAGCAGTGCTCGGGACTCCGGGGAGCTGTTTTTT. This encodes CASSARDSGELFF.